The present T cell receptor beta chain was sequenced within a study of T cell responses to AZD1222 COVID-19 vaccine. On the study more broadly: Pooling of second doses given at about 4 or about 12 weeks was done.

Study observations and caveats: Vaccine-associated CD4 TCRs spanned spike, dominant at 160-218 and 743-854. Among the donors, most were white British and more were female, and clonal diversity was possibly underestimated. Sampled repertoires all dated from after the peak T cell response.

Germline loops: CDR1 LGHNA, CDR2 YSLEER. V lost 1 base to trimming and J lost 4 bases, with 12 bases between them. CDR3 size: 15 residues. TCRdb's table, derived via immunoSEQ multiplex PCR, lists solely in-frame clones and lacks some. This repertoire shows 90,000 to 150,000 clones, roughly 85% found once; its top ten account for less than 10%. With respect to this clone: Its antigen is as yet unknown.

The chain recombines TRBV4-3 with TRBJ2-3; possible D gene TRBD1, 6 bases. The sequencing here drew on peripheral blood, taken on day 0 of AZD1222 vaccination. The receptor was derived from an adult in good health. CDR3 bases: TGCGCCAGCAGCCAAGTGGTGGGGGCGGCAGATACGCAGTATTTT. As protein: CASSQVVGAADTQYF.